This T cell receptor (beta chain) was profiled in a study of blood T cell repertoires in COVID-19. On the study more broadly: Sites across the United States, Italy and Spain contributed samples from acute and convalescent COVID-19. Nucleic acid was either cDNA or gDNA, and it came from T cells, B-cell-depleted T cells, or PBMCs.

This CDR3 spans 16 amino acids. Germline V gene sequence: CDR1 MNHEY, CDR2 SMNVEV (reference sequence). V gave up 2 bases and J gave up 0 bases, with 11 bases separating them. Authors' methods: Estimates of nucleated cell counts were drawn from the amplification of reference gene primers. Libraries were prepared by immunoSEQ multiplex PCR; TCRdb keeps only in-frame clonotypes and omits some of them. V and J calls and clone size are copied from that table; D and trimming were computed from the DNA. The sample lists around 270,000 clones, roughly 90% occurring once. The sequence derives from a man aged 55 to 69 who had recovered from COVID-19. The source material was peripheral blood. The chain carries TRBV27 and TRBJ1-3, with no clear D. CDR3 nucleotide sequence: TGTGCCAGCAGTTTAAGCGTGGCGGACTCTGGAAACACCATATATTTT. This encodes CASSLSVADSGNTIYF.